Described below is a single TCR beta chain sequence and its context. Its cognate antigen is unknown. This record belongs to a study of T cell responses to AZD1222 COVID-19 vaccine. Study-wide results and caveats: Reports say nearly half of spike-specific TCRs go after unmutated variant regions. Baseline serostatus was positive in only a handful of AZD1222 recipients.

The CDR3 is 13 amino acids. Germline assignment: CDR1 MDHEN and CDR2 SYDVKM. The V and J ends lost 5 bases and 5 bases respectively, with 13 bases between them. Assay: immunoSEQ multiplex PCR; the TCRdb copy retains only in-frame clones and omits some. This sample has roughly 100,000 clones, with roughly 91% found just once. Sequences were derived from peripheral blood, sampled on day 0 of AZD1222 vaccination. The gene calls are TRBV28 and TRBJ2-7; D is possibly TRBD1 (6 bases). The sequence came from an adult in good health. CDR3 sequence (DNA): TGTGCCAGCAGTCCTTCGCAGGGGAACGAGCAGTACTTC. It is translated as CASSPSQGNEQYF.